The clone carrying this T cell receptor (beta chain) was recorded a few times. The antigen remains undetermined. This entry belongs to a study of T-cell memory formation after mild COVID-19. Across the study: The two donors had largely donor-specific TCR clusters. Study-level points and caveats: Some responding clones appeared in pre-infection memory, suggesting cross-reactive memory joined. Clones that contracted from day 15 to 85 had balanced CD4/CD8; later expanders were CD4+ biased.

Trimming shortened V by 6 bases and J by 5 bases, and 16 bases separated the two germline ends. The CDR3 runs to 14 residues. Germline V CDR1 and CDR2: MNHNY, SVGAGI (reference sequence). A 5'RACE reaction primed in the constant segment made cDNA libraries of TCR alpha and TCR beta, and these carried sample barcodes and UMIs. Using its own MiXCR run on the 5' RACE reads, TCRdb lists one record per CDR3 protein. This table has about 290,000 distinct CDR3 sequences, around a sixth appearing once. The receptor comes from a man aged 18-30 years who had mild COVID-19 (a few samples of this study predate the infection). Cell type and time point are not known. Sample: PBMCs or a T cell subset sorted from them (not recorded which). The rearrangement joins TRBV6-6 to TRBJ1-1; tentative D call: TRBD1 (6 bases). The CDR3 spells CASSPYRGGTEAFF. DNA for the CDR3: TGTGCCAGCAGCCCCTATAGGGGGGGGACTGAAGCTTTCTTT.